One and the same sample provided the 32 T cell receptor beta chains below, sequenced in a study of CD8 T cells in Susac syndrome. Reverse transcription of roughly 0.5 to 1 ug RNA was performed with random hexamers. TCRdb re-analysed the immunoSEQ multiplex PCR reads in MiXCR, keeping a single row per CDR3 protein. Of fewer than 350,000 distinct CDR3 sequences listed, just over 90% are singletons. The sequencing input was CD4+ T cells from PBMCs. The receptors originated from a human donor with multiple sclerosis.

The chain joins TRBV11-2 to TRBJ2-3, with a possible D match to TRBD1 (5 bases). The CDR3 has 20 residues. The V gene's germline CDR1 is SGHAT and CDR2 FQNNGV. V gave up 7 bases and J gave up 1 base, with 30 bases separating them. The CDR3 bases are TGTGCCAGCATCCCCGGCAGGGATACGTTGTTAGCCCTACGCACAGATACGCAGTATTTT. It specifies CASIPGRDTLLALRTDTQYF.

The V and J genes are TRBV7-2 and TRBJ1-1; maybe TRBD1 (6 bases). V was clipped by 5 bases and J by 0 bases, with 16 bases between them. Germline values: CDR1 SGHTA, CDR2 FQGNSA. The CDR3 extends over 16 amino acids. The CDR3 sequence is CASSLQGRRLNTEAFF. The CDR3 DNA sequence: TGTGCCAGCAGCCTCCAGGGGCGGCGGCTGAACACTGAAGCTTTCTTT.

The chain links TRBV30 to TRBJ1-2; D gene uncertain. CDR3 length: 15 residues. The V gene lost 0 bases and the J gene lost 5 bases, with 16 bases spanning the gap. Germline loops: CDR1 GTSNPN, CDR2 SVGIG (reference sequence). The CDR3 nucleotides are TGTGCCTGGAGTGTACCCGGGCAGCTAAGATATGGCTACACCTTC. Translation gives CAWSVPGQLRYGYTF.

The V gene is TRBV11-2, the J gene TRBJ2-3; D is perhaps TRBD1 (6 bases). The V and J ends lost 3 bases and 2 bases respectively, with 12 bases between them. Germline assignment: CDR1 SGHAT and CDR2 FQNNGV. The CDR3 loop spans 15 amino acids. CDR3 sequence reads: CASSFSGHNTDTQYF. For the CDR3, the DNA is TGTGCCAGCAGCTTCTCGGGACACAACACAGATACGCAGTATTTT.

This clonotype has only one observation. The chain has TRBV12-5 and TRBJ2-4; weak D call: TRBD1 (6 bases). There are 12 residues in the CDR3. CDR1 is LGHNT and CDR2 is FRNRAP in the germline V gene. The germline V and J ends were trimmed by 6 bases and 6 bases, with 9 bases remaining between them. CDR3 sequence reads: CASGGALNIQYF. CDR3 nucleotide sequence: TGTGCTAGTGGGGGGGCTCTAAACATTCAGTACTTC.

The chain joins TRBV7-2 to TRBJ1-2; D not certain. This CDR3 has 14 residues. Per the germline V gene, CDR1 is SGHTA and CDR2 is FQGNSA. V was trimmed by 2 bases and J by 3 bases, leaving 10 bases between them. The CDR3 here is CASSLWEGYYGYTF. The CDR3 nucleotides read TGTGCCAGCAGCTTATGGGAGGGCTACTATGGCTACACCTTC.

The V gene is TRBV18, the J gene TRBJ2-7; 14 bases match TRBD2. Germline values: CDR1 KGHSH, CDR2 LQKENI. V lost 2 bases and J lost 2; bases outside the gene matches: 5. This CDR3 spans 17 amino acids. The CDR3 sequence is CASSPGKTSGRAYEQYF. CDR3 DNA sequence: TGTGCCAGCTCACCAGGGAAGACTAGCGGGAGGGCCTACGAGCAGTACTTC.

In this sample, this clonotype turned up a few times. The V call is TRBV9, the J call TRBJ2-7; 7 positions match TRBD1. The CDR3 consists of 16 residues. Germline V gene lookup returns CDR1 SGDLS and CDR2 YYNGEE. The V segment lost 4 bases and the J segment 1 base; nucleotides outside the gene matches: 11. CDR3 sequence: CASSPRQGQFSYEQYF. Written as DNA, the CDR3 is TGTGCCAGCAGCCCCCGACAGGGACAGTTTTCCTACGAGCAGTACTTC.

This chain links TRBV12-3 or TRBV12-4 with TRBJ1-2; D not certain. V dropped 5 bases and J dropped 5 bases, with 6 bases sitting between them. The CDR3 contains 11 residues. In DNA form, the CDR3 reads TGTGCCAGCAGTCGGGGTTATGGCTACACCTTC. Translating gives CASSRGYGYTF.

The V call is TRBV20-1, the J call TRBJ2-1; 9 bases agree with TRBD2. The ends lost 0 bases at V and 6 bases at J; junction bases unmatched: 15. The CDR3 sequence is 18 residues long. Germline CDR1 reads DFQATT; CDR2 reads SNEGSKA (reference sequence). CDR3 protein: CSARDFVASGEIANEQFF. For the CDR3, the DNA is TGCAGTGCTAGAGATTTCGTGGCTAGCGGGGAGATAGCCAATGAGCAGTTCTTC.

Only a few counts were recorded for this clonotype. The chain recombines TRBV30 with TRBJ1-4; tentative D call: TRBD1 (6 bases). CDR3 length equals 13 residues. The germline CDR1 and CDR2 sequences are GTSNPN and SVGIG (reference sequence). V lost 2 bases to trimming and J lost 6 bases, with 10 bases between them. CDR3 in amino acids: CAWSRGRDEKLFF. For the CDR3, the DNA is TGTGCCTGGAGTCGGGGGCGGGATGAAAAACTGTTTTTT.

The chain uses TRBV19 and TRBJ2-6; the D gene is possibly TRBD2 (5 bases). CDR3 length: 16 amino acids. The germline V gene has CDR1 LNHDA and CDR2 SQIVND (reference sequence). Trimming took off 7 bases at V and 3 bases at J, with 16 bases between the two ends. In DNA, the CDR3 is TGTGCCAGTAAGGCCCAGACCGGGAATGGGGCCAACGTCCTGACTTTC. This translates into CASKAQTGNGANVLTF.

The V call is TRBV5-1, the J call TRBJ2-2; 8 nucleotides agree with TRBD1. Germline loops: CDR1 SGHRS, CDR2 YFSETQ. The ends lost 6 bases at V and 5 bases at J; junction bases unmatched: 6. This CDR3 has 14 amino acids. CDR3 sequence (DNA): TGCGCCAGCACCCGGGACAGGAGGACCGGGGAGCTGTTTTTT. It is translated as CASTRDRRTGELFF.

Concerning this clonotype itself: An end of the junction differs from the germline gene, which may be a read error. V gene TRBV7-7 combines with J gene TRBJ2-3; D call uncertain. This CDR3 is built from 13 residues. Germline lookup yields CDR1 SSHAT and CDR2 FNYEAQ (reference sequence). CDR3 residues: CASSSQLTDTQYF. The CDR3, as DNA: TGTGCTAGCAGCTCCCAACTCACAGATACGCAGTATTTT.

The CDR3 reads CASSPQTSLNYGYTF. In DNA form, the CDR3 reads TGTGCCAGCTCACCACAGACATCCCTAAACTATGGCTACACCTTC. The chain combines TRBV18 with TRBJ1-2, with D uncertain. There are 15 residues in the CDR3. V lost 1 base to trimming and J lost 2 bases, with 11 bases between them. The germline gives CDR1 KGHSH, CDR2 LQKENI.

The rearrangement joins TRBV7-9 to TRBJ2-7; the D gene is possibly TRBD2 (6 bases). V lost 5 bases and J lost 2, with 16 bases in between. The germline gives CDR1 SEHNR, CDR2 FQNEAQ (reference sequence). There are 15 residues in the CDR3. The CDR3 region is CASSPGVSLTYEQYF. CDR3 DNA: TGTGCCAGCAGCCCGGGGGTCAGCCTAACCTACGAGCAGTACTTC.

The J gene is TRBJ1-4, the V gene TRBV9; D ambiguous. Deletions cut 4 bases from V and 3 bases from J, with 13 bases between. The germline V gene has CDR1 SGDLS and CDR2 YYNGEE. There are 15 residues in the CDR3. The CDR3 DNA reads TGTGCCAGCAGCTCTATCACGGGAGCTAATGAAAAACTGTTTTTT. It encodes CASSSITGANEKLFF.

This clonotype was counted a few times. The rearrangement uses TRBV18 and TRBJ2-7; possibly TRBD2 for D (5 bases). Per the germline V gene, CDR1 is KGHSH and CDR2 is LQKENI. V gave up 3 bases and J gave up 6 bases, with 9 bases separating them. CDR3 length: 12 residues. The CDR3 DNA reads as TGTGCCAGCTCACCCGCGGGTGTCGAGCAGTACTTC. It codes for CASSPAGVEQYF. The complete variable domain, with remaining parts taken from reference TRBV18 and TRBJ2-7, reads NAGVMQNPRHLVRRRGQEARLRCSPMKGHSHVYWYRQLPEEGLKFMVYLQKENIIDESGMPKERFSAEFPKEGPSILRIQQVVRGDSAAYFCASSPAGVEQYFGPGTRLTVT.

CDR3 sequence reads: CASSLPLAGQSDTQYF. In nucleotides, the CDR3 is TGTGCCAGCAGCCTCCCCTTGGCGGGACAATCAGATACGCAGTATTTT. The chain links TRBV5-4 to TRBJ2-3; tentatively, D is TRBD1 or TRBD2 (6 bases each). This CDR3 has 16 residues. Per the germline V gene, CDR1 is SGHNT and CDR2 is YYREEE (reference sequence). Trimming stripped 4 bases from V and 4 bases from J, with 19 bases between.

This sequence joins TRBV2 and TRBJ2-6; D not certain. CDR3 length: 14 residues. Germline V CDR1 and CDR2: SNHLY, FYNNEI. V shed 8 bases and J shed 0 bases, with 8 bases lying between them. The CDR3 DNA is TGTGCCAGCCAAGGGTACTCTGGGGCCAACGTCCTGACTTTC. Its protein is CASQGYSGANVLTF.

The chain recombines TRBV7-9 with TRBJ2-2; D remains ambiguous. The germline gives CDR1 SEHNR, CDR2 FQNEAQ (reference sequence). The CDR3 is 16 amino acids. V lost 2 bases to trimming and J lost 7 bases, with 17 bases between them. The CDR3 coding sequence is TGTGCCAGCAGCTTAATACGGGTCTCGTCCGGCGGGGAGCTGTTTTTT. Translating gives CASSLIRVSSGGELFF. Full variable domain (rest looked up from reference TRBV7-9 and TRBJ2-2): DTGVSQNPRHKITKRGQNVTFRCDPISEHNRLYWYRQTLGQGPEFLTYFQNEAQLEKSRLLSDRFSAERPKGSFSTLEIQRTEQGDSAMYLCASSLIRVSSGGELFFGEGSRLTVL.

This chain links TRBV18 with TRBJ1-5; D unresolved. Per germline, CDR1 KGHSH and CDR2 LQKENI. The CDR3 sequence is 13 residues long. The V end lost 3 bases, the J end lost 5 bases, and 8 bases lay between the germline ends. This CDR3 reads CASSPTFDQPQHF. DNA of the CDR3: TGTGCCAGCTCACCTACCTTCGATCAGCCCCAGCATTTT.

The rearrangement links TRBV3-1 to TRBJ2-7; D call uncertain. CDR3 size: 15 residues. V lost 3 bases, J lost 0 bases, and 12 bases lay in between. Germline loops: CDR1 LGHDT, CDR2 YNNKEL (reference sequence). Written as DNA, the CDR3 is TGTGCCAGCAGCCATGGGTCTCAGAACTCCTACGAGCAGTACTTC. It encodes CASSHGSQNSYEQYF.

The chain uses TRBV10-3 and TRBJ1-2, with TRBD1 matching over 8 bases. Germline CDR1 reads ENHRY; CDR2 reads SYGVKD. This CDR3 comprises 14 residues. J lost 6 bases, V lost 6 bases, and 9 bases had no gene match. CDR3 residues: CAISLNGQGDGYTF. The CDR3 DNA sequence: TGTGCCATCAGCCTAAACGGACAGGGAGATGGCTACACCTTC.

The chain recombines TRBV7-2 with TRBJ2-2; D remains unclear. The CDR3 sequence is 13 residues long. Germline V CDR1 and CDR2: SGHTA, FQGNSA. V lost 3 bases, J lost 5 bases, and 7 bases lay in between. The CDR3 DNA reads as TGTGCCAGCAGCTTTACTGGGACCGGGGAGCTGTTTTTT. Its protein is CASSFTGTGELFF.

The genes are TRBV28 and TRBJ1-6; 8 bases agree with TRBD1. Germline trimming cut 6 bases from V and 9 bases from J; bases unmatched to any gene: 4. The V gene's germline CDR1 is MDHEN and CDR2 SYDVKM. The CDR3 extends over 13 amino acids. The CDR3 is CASSGQGISPLHF. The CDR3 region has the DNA TGTGCCAGCAGCGGACAGGGAATTTCACCCCTCCACTTT. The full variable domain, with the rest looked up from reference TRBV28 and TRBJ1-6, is DVKVTQSSRYLVKRTGEKVFLECVQDMDHENMFWYRQDPGLGLRLIYFSYDVKMKEKGDIPEGYSVSREKKERFSLILESASTNQTSMYLCASSGQGISPLHFGNGTRLTVT.

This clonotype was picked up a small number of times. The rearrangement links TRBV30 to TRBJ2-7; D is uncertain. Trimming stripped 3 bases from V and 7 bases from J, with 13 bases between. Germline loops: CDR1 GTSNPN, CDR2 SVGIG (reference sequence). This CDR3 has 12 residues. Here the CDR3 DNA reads TGTGCCTGGAGGCGGCAGAGCGTTGAGCAGTACTTC. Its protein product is CAWRRQSVEQYF.

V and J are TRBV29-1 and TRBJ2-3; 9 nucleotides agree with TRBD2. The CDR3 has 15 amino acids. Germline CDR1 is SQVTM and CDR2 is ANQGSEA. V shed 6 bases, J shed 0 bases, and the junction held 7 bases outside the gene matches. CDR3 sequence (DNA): TGCAGCGTGGGGGGACTAGCTACTAGCACAGATACGCAGTATTTT. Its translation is CSVGGLATSTDTQYF.

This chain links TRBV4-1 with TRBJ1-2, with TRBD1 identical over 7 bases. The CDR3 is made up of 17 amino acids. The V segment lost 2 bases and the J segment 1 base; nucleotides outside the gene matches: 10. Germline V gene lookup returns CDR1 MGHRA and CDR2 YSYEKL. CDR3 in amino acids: CASSQPYRQGGNYGYTF. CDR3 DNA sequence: TGCGCCAGCAGCCAACCATACCGACAGGGCGGTAACTATGGCTACACCTTC.

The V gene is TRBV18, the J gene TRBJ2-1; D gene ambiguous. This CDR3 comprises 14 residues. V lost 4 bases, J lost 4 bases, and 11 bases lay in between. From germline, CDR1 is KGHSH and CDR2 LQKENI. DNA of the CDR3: TGTGCCAGCTCACTGACTGATTCGTACAATGAGCAGTTCTTC. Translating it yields CASSLTDSYNEQFF.

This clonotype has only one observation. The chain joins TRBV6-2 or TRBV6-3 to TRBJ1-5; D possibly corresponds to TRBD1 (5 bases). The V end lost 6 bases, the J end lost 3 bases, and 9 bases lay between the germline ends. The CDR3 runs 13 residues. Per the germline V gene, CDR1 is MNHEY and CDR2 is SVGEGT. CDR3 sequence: CASRGDPNQPQHF. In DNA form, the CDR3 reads TGTGCCAGCAGGGGGGACCCCAATCAGCCCCAGCATTTT.

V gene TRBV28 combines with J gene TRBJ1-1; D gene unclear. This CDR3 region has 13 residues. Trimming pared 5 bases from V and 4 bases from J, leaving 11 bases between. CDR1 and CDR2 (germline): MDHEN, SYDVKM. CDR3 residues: CASSPRLRTEAFF. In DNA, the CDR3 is TGTGCCAGCAGTCCACGTTTGCGCACTGAAGCTTTCTTT.